This record covers a single T cell receptor (beta chain). What it recognizes is unknown. This entry is derived from a study of identifying expanded T cells in peripheral blood. TCRdb's table, derived via immunoSEQ multiplex PCR, lists solely in-frame clones and lacks some. The sample yields some 81,000 clones, 70% to 90% seen once. Collection occurred without any documented infections or immune events in donors. CDR3 length equals 16 residues. Study findings and constraints: Clone count variance between approximately two-week samples rose with total template count. Technical replicates showed about 1.2 changed clones; approximately 2 weeks roughly 16; four weeks 19.

V usage is TRBV21-1 and J usage is TRBJ2-7; TRBD1 is the table's D call and was not checked against the DNA. TRBV21-1 is a pseudogene. This receptor was taken from a person aged 18 to 69 in good health. Sequencing used blood. The CDR3 reads CASSSNPGQGRYEQYF. CDR3 nucleotide sequence: TGTGCCAGCAGCTCGAATCCGGGGCAGGGGAGATACGAGCAGTACTTC.